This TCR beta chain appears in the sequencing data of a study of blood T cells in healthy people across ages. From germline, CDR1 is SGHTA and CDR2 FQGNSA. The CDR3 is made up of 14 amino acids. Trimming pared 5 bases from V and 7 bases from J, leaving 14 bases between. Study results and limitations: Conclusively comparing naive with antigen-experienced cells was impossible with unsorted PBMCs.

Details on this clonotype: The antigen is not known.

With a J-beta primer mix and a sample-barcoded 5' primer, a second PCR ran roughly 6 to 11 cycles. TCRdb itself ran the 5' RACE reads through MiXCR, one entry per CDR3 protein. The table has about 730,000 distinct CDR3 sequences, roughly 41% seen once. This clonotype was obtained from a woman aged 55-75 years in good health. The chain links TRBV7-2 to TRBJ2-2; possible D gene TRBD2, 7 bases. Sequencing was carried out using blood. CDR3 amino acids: CASSLGGAGGELFF. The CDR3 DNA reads TGTGCCAGCAGCCTTGGGGGGGCAGGCGGGGAGCTGTTTTTT.